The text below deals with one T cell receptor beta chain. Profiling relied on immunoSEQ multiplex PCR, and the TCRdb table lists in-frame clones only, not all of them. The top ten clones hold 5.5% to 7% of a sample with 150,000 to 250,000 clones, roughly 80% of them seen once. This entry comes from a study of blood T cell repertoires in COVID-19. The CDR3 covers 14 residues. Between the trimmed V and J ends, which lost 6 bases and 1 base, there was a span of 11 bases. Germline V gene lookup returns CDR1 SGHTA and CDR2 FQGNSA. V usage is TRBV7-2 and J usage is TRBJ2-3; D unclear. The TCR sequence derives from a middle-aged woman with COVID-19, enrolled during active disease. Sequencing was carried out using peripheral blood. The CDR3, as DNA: TGTGCCAGCAGACCCTACGCCGGCACAGATACGCAGTATTTT. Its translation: CASRPYAGTDTQYF.